This TCR beta chain was sequenced for a study of metastatic and nonmetastatic thyroid tumors. Study information: Peripheral blood and tumor or nodule samples from malignant and benign thyroid patients were compared.

Every patient was untreated before thyroid surgery. Germline V gene sequence: CDR1 SGHAT, CDR2 FQNNGV. With V trimmed by 0 bases and J by 5 bases, 3 bases remained unmatched. The CDR3 is 15 amino acids. This clone was detected ten times or more. In the original workflow: The authors used CDR3 differences across clinicopathological groups to build a distant-metastasis classifier for papillary thyroid cancer. Via MiXCR, TCRdb re-called the PCR reads. None of the V and J calls come from the authors' own analysis; TCRdb made them. The sample consists of under 100,000 clones, roughly 8.6% of them appearing once.

This TCR came from a female donor with papillary thyroid cancer or a benign thyroid nodule (not recorded which). Some clones in this sample may be carry-over from other donors' samples. The chain carries TRBV11-2 and TRBJ1-5, with 8 bases fitting TRBD1. Sample: blood. CDR3 residues: CASSLEGQGHQPQHF. The CDR3, as DNA: TGTGCCAGCAGCTTAGAAGGACAGGGCCATCAGCCCCAGCATTTT.